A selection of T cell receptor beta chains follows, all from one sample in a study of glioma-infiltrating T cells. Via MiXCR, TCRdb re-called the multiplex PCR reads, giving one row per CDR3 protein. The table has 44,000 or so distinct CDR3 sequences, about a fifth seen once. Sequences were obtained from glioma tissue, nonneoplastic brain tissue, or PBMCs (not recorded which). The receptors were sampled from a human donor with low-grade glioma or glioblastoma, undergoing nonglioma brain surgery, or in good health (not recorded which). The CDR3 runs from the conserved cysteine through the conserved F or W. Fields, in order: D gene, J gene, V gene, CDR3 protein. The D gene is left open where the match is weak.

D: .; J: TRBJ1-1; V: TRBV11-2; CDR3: CASSLGANTEAFF
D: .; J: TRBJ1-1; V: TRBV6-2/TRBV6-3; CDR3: CASRDEGSTEAFF
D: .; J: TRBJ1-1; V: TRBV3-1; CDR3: CASSQETRAAEAFF
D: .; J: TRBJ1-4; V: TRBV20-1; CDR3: CSARGRDPNEKLFF
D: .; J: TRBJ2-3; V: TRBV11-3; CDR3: CASSLDPGQGRDTQYF
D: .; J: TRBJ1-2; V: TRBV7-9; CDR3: CASSAGNSYGYTF
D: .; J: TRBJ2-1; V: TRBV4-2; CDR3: CASSQGPSGGGARNEQFF
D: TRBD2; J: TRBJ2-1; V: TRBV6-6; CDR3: CASSYPQRGALNEQFF
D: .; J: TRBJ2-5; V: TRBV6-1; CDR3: CASSTTSLETQYF
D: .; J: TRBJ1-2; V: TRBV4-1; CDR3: CASSQDRGLTGYTF
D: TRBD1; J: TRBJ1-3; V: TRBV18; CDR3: CASSPPTGQAKGAGNTIYF
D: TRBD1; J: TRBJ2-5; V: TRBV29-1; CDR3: CSVEKQGGETQYF
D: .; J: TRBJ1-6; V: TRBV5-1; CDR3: CASSLATRSPLHF
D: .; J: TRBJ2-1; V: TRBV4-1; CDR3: CASSQDYNEQFF
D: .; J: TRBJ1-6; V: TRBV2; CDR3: CASGRGYNSPLHF
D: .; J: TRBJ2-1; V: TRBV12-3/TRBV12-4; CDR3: CASSTLRPEQFF
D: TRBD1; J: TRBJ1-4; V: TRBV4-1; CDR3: CASSQVRTGGEKLFF
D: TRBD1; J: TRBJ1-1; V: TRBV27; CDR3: CASIPGQVNTEALF
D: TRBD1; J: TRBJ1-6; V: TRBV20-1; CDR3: CSARGEQGEPLHF
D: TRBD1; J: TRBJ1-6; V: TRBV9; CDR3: CASSVGETGGNSPLHF
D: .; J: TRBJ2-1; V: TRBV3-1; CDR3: CASSQEGLEQFF
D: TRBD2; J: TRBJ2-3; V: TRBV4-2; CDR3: CASSKQGLAGMADTQYF
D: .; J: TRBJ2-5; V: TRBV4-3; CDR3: CASSQDNVVGYPKETQYF
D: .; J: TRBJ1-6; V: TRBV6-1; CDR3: CASSEGERNSPLHF
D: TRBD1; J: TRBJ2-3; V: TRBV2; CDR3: CASSEWDRERVTDTQYF
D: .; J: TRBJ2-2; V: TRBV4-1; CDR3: CASSHAIPATRGGNTWELFF
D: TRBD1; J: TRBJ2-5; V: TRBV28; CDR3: CASSPGQVGGKRAQYF
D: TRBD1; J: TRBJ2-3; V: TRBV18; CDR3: CASSRTGGAGTDTQYF
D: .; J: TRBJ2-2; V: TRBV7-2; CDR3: CASSPLGTGELFF
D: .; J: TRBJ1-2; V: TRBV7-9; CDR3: CASSLVEGGHGYTF
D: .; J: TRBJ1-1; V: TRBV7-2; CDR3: CASSLFNSAGTEAFF
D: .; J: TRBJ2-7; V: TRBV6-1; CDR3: CASSPRDNTAYEQYF
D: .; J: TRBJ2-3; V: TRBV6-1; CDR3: CASSGFNTESTDTRYF
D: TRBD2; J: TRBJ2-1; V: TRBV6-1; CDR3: CATGLAGGREQFF
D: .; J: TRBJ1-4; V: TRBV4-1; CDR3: CASSHANEKLFF
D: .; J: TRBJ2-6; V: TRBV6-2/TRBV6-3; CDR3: CASSWTEPLTF
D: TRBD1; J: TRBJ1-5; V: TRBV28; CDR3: CASSGVTGTFQPQHF
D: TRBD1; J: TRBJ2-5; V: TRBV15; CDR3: CATSAPDRGQETQYF
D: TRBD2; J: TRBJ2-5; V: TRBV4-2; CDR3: CASLTGTSGGQETQYF
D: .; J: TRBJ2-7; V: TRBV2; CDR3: CATQGGSSYEQYF